A selection of T cell receptor beta chains follows, all from one sample in a study of blood T cell repertoires in COVID-19. Measured with immunoSEQ multiplex PCR; TCRdb has only the in-frame clones, and not every one. The sample consists of roughly 150,000 clones, 75% to 90% of them appearing once. Sequencing input: PBMCs or T cells enriched from blood (not recorded which). These receptors came from a man aged 50 to 60 who had recovered from COVID-19. CDR3s include the opening cysteine and the closing phenylalanine or tryptophan. Each record gives: clone size, V gene, J gene, CDR3 length, CDR3 protein. Rows give clone size only sometimes, using once, few, many, or a class for an expanded clone.

abundance: .; v_gene: TRBV5-1; j_gene: TRBJ1-1; len: 13; CDR3aa: CASSLGREMEAFF
abundance: .; v_gene: TRBV28; j_gene: TRBJ1-3; len: 14; CDR3aa: CASSLTGSGNTIYF
abundance: .; v_gene: TRBV9; j_gene: TRBJ1-1; len: 14; CDR3aa: CASSVQAMNTEAFF
abundance: .; v_gene: TRBV11-2; j_gene: TRBJ1-2; len: 14; CDR3aa: CASSFKTHGGIYTF
abundance: .; v_gene: TRBV27; j_gene: TRBJ2-2; len: 16; CDR3aa: CASSLRAASGPGELFF
abundance: .; v_gene: TRBV7-9; j_gene: TRBJ2-2; len: 17; CDR3aa: CAAGGLAGFANTGELFF
abundance: .; v_gene: TRBV7-2; j_gene: TRBJ1-1; len: 13; CDR3aa: CASSLTFNTEAFF
abundance: .; v_gene: TRBV7-3; j_gene: TRBJ2-1; len: 12; CDR3aa: CASSLHSNEQFF
abundance: .; v_gene: TRBV12-3/TRBV12-4; j_gene: TRBJ1-1; len: 13; CDR3aa: CASISGRLPEAFF
abundance: .; v_gene: TRBV7-2; j_gene: TRBJ2-3; len: 17; CDR3aa: CASSLERGGHPGDTQYF
abundance: .; v_gene: TRBV7-9; j_gene: TRBJ1-2; len: 14; CDR3aa: CASSFLQGHYGYTF
abundance: .; v_gene: TRBV11-2; j_gene: TRBJ1-4; len: 17; CDR3aa: CASSLGPPGVENEKLFF
abundance: .; v_gene: TRBV6-5; j_gene: TRBJ1-2; len: 13; CDR3aa: CASSSDRLYGYTF
abundance: once; v_gene: TRBV11-1; j_gene: TRBJ1-3; len: 15; CDR3aa: CASSFSSGAGNTIYF
abundance: .; v_gene: TRBV28; j_gene: TRBJ1-5; len: 15; CDR3aa: CASSLLDRDNQPQHF
abundance: .; v_gene: TRBV7-2; j_gene: TRBJ2-2; len: 15; CDR3aa: CASSQSRYPTGELFF